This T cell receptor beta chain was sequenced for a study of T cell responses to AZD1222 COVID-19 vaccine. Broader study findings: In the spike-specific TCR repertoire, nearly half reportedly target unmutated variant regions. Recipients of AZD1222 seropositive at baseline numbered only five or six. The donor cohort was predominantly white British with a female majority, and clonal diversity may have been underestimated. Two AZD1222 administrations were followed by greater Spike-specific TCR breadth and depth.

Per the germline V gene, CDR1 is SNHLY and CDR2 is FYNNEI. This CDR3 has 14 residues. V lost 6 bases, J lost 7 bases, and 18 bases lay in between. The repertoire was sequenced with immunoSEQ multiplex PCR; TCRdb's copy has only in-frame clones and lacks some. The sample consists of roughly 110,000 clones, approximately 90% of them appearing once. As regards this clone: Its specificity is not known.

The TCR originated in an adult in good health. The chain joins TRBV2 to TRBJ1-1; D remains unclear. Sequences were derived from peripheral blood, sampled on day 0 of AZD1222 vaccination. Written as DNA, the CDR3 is TGTGCCAGCAGGCTAAACTTGGGCCCCGATGAAGCTTTCTTT. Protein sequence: CASRLNLGPDEAFF.